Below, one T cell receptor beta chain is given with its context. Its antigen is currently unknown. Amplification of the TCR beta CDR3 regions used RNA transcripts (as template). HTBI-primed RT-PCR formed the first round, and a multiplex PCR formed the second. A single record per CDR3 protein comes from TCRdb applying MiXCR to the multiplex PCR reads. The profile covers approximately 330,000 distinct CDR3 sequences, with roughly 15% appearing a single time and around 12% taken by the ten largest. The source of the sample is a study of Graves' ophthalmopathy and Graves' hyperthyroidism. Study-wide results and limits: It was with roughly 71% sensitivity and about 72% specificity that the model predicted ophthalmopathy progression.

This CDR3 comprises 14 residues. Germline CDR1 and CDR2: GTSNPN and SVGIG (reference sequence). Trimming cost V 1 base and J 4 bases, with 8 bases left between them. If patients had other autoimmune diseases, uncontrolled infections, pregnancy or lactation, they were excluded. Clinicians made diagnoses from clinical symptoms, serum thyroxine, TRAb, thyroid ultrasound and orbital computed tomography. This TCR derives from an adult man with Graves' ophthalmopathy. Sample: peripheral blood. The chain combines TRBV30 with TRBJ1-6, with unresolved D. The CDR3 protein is CAWSDLEYNSPLHF. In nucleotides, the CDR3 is TGTGCCTGGAGTGACTTGGAGTATAATTCACCCCTCCACTTT.